This T cell receptor beta chain derives from a study of blood T cell repertoires in COVID-19. In the authors' workflow: From reference gene primer amplification, estimates of nucleated cell counts were derived. Measured with immunoSEQ multiplex PCR; TCRdb has only the in-frame clones, and not every one. V and J calls and clone size are copied from that table; D and trimming were computed from the DNA. The table includes some 160,000 clones, more than 70% detected once. The CDR3 contains 15 residues. Trimming cost V 5 bases and J 0 bases, with 11 bases left between them. Germline CDR1 and CDR2: MNHEY and SMNVEV (reference sequence).

The chain joins TRBV27 to TRBJ1-5; TRBD1 is a possible D gene (5 bases). The clonotype originates from a man between 60 and 75 years old with acute or convalescent COVID-19. Sequencing used peripheral blood. CDR3 residues: CASSNGTYSNQPQHF. The CDR3 DNA reads TGTGCCAGCAGTAACGGGACTTATAGCAATCAGCCCCAGCATTTT.